Presented here are 20 T cell receptor beta chains from one specimen sequenced in a study of shared clonotypes between healthy human individuals. Assay used: immunoSEQ multiplex PCR; TCRdb lists only in-frame clones, some missing. The table lists 110,000 or so clones, under 70% of them singletons. Sequencing was performed on memory CD8+ T cells sorted from blood. Sample subset: CD45RO+ cells pooled with CCR7-negative TemRA cells. The receptors derive from a woman aged 25 to 45 in good health.

This clone was detected ten times or more. This chain uses TRBV6-4 with TRBJ2-3; D not certain. V lost 2 bases and J lost 2, with 11 bases in between. The length of the CDR3 is 15 residues. Germline-derived CDR1 and CDR2 are MRHNA and SNTAGT. The CDR3 DNA reads TGTGCCAGCAGTGACGGCGGCCAACCCACAGATACGCAGTATTTT. As protein: CASSDGGQPTDTQYF.

The chain has TRBV7-8 and TRBJ1-2, with unresolved D. The V end was cut by 1 base, the J end by 1 base, with 10 bases between. Germline V gene sequence: CDR1 SGHVS, CDR2 FQNEAQ. CDR3 length equals 15 residues. CDR3 amino acids: CASSLGMSSNYGYTF. For the CDR3, the DNA is TGTGCCAGCAGCTTAGGGATGAGCAGTAACTATGGCTACACCTTC.

The V call is TRBV4-1, the J call TRBJ2-3; no clear D. V was trimmed by 1 base and J by 2 bases, leaving 10 bases between them. CDR3 length equals 15 residues. Per the germline V gene, CDR1 is MGHRA and CDR2 is YSYEKL. This CDR3 reads CASSQVASPTDTQYF. The CDR3 coding sequence is TGCGCCAGCAGCCAAGTAGCCTCACCCACAGATACGCAGTATTTT.

The chain combines TRBV19 with TRBJ1-1; D gene uncertain. Germline V gives CDR1 LNHDA, CDR2 SQIVND (reference sequence). Trimming pared 3 bases from V and 6 bases from J, leaving 8 bases between. CDR3 length equals 12 residues. CDR3 region: CASSIGRSEAFF. The DNA for the CDR3 is TGTGCCAGTAGTATCGGGAGATCTGAAGCTTTCTTT. The full variable domain, with the rest looked up from reference TRBV19 and TRBJ1-1, is DGGITQSPKYLFRKEGQNVTLSCEQNLNHDAMYWYRQDPGQGLRLIYYSQIVNDFQKGDIAEGYSVSREKKESFPLTVTSAQKNPTAFYLCASSIGRSEAFFGQGTRLTVV.

The chain joins TRBV2 to TRBJ1-5; 11 positions match TRBD1. Per germline, CDR1 SNHLY and CDR2 FYNNEI. The CDR3 extends over 14 amino acids. V lost 5 bases, J lost 7 bases, and 4 bases stayed unmatched. CDR3 sequence (DNA): TGTGCCAGCAGTACCCGGGACAGGGGGCAGCCCCAGCATTTT. This codes for CASSTRDRGQPQHF. The complete variable domain, with remaining parts taken from reference TRBV2 and TRBJ1-5, reads EPEVTQTPSHQVTQMGQEVILRCVPISNHLYFYWYRQILGQKVEFLVSFYNNEISEKSEIFDDQFSVERPDGSNFTLKIRSTKLEDSAMYFCASSTRDRGQPQHFGDGTRLSIL.

This clone has a handful of counts. The chain uses TRBV6-6 and TRBJ2-5; D remains unclear. Trimming stripped 5 bases from V and 2 bases from J, with 12 bases between. CDR1 is MNHNY, CDR2 SVGAGI, per germline (reference sequence). CDR3 length equals 14 residues. CDR3 in DNA: TGTGCCAGCAGTAGCTGGTCGGAACAAGAGACCCAGTACTTC. Translated, it gives CASSSWSEQETQYF.

The chain has TRBV19 and TRBJ2-3; 9 nucleotides match TRBD2. V dropped 5 bases and J dropped 1; count of bases not matched to a gene: 4. The germline CDR1 and CDR2 sequences are LNHDA and SQIVND (reference sequence). CDR3 length equals 15 residues. The CDR3 loop reads CASSSSSGGTDTQYF. The DNA for the CDR3 is TGTGCCAGTAGTTCGTCTAGCGGGGGCACAGATACGCAGTATTTT.

The chain has TRBV6-1 and TRBJ1-1; weak D call: TRBD1 (5 bases). V lost 6 bases to trimming and J lost 1 base, with 12 bases between them. The CDR3 extends over 14 amino acids. Germline V lookup: CDR1 MNHNS, CDR2 SASEGT. CDR3 loop: CASRDWTTNTEAFF. The CDR3 DNA is TGTGCCAGCAGAGACTGGACAACGAACACTGAAGCTTTCTTT.

This clone was counted a single time. The CDR3 loop reads CASICKGLGDVAYEQYF. The CDR3 DNA reads TGTGCCAGCATCTGCAAAGGCCTGGGGGACGTCGCCTACGAGCAGTACTTC. This rearrangement joins TRBV21-1 to TRBJ2-7. TRBV21-1 is an annotated pseudogene. CDR3 size: 17 residues.

The J gene is TRBJ2-5, the V gene TRBV5-3; D possibly corresponds to TRBD1 (5 bases). TRBV5-3 is given ORF status, its function remaining uncertain. The germline V and J ends were trimmed by 8 bases and 2 bases, with 16 bases remaining between them. The CDR3 covers 14 residues. Here the CDR3 DNA reads TGTGCCAGCAGCCAGAGGACAAGTCAAGAGACCCAGTACTTC. Encoded protein: CASSQRTSQETQYF.

This clone was found a few times. V is TRBV7-9 and J is TRBJ2-1; 12 positions agree with TRBD2. The CDR3 has 17 residues. Unmatched junction bases numbered 8, after V lost 2 bases and J lost 6 bases. Germline V lookup: CDR1 SEHNR, CDR2 FQNEAQ (reference sequence). The CDR3 protein is CASSLSLAGGRSNEQFF. In DNA, the CDR3 is TGTGCCAGCAGCTTAAGTCTAGCGGGAGGGCGGAGCAATGAGCAGTTCTTC.

The table lists this clone with a few counts. Additional DNA sequences in this sample encode the identical CDR3. CDR3 region: CASSPILAGGPYEQYF. Written as DNA, the CDR3 is TGTGCCAGCAGTCCAATACTAGCGGGAGGGCCCTACGAGCAGTACTTC. The rearrangement links TRBV27 to TRBJ2-7; 13 positions match TRBD2. Losses at the gene ends were 5 bases for V and 2 bases for J; bases not matched to a gene: 6. The germline V gene has CDR1 MNHEY and CDR2 SMNVEV (reference sequence). The CDR3 contains 16 residues.

The chain employs TRBV9 and TRBJ2-1; D may correspond to TRBD1 or TRBD2 (5 bases each). CDR1 is SGDLS and CDR2 is YYNGEE in the germline V gene. Deletions cut 0 bases from V and 8 bases from J, with 12 bases between. The CDR3 sequence is 14 residues long. CDR3 DNA sequence: TGTGCCAGCAGCGTAGGGGGGTTTTCCGATGAGCAGTTCTTC. Its protein is CASSVGGFSDEQFF.

This clone was detected a few times. The CDR3 region has the DNA TGTGCCAGCAGTGACAGGCTCTCCTACGAGCAGTACTTC. Translated, it gives CASSDRLSYEQYF. V is TRBV28 and J is TRBJ2-7, with a possible D match to TRBD1 (6 bases). The CDR3 runs to 13 residues. The germline V gene has CDR1 MDHEN and CDR2 SYDVKM. The V end was cut by 5 bases, the J end by 0 bases, with 8 bases between.

The rearrangement joins TRBV11-2 to TRBJ2-3, with D uncertain. Germline V gene data show CDR1 as SGHAT and CDR2 as FQNNGV. This CDR3 contains 15 residues. V was shortened by 1 base and J by 1 base, with 9 bases between the two germline ends. In DNA, the CDR3 is TGTGCCAGCAGCTTAGGGGTAGCTGGCACAGATACGCAGTATTTT. Protein: CASSLGVAGTDTQYF.

This rearrangement joins TRBV7-6 to TRBJ2-7; TRBD2 agrees at 12 bases. The CDR3 totals 16 residues. Germline lookup yields CDR1 SGHVS and CDR2 FNYEAQ. V was pared by 2 bases and J by 6 bases, with 8 bases of the junction left unmatched. The DNA for the CDR3 is TGTGCCAGCAGCTTACCCGGGACTAGCGGGCCCTCCGAGCAGTACTTC. Protein sequence: CASSLPGTSGPSEQYF.

The CDR3 DNA is TGTGCCAGCAGTGAACCCGGAGTATCGCAAGAGACCCAGTACTTC. Protein: CASSEPGVSQETQYF. The gene calls are TRBV25-1 and TRBJ2-5; D not resolved. CDR1 and CDR2 from the germline V gene are MGHDK and SYGVNS. The CDR3 totals 15 residues. Trimming removed 2 bases from V and 2 bases from J, with 12 bases in between.

This chain connects TRBV9 to TRBJ2-1; D ambiguous. Trimming took off 0 bases at V and 8 bases at J, with 12 bases between the two ends. The germline V gene has CDR1 SGDLS and CDR2 YYNGEE. This CDR3 spans 14 amino acids. CDR3 in DNA: TGTGCCAGCAGCGTAGTAGGGAACCCCCATGAGCAGTTCTTC. This sequence encodes CASSVVGNPHEQFF.

The V gene is TRBV11-2, the J gene TRBJ2-7; tentatively, D is TRBD1 (5 bases). This CDR3 contains 14 residues. Per the germline V gene, CDR1 is SGHAT and CDR2 is FQNNGV. With 4 bases removed from V and 3 bases from J, the gap between germline ends came to 13 bases. The CDR3 region is CASSSQGDSYEQYF. CDR3 coding DNA: TGTGCCAGCAGCTCCCAGGGTGACAGCTACGAGCAGTACTTC.

Many counts were recorded for this clone. Additional DNA sequences in this sample encode the identical CDR3. The V and J genes are TRBV9 and TRBJ2-3; perhaps TRBD2 as D (6 bases). The CDR3 loop spans 14 amino acids. Germline V gene sequence: CDR1 SGDLS, CDR2 YYNGEE. V was clipped by 4 bases and J by 6 bases, with 15 bases between them. The CDR3 here is CASSFGGGSDTQYF. The CDR3 bases are TGTGCCAGCAGCTTCGGAGGAGGGAGTGATACGCAGTATTTT.